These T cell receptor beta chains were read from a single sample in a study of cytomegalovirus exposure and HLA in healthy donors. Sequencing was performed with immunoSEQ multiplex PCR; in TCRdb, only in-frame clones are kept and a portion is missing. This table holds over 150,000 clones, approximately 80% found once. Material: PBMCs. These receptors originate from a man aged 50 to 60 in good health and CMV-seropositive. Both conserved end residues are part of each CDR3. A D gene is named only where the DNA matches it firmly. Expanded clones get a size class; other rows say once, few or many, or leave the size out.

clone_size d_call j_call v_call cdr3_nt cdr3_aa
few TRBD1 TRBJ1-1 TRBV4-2 TGTGCTACCTCGACAGGGCTTAACATGAACACTGAAGCTTTCTTT CATSTGLNMNTEAFF
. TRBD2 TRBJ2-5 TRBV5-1 TGCGCCAGCAGCTTGGGGCTAGCGGGAAACCAAGAGACCCAGTACTTC CASSLGLAGNQETQYF
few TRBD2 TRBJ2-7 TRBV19 TGTGCCAGTAGTATAGATTTGACTAGCGGGAGCTCCTACGAGCAGTACTTC CASSIDLTSGSSYEQYF
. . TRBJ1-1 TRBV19 TGTGCCAGTAGTATAGACCAGGAGGGTGAAGCTTTCTTT CASSIDQEGEAFF
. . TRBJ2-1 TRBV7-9 TGTGCCAGCAGCTATACTAGACGGGAATCAGGTCCCAATGAGCAGTTCTTC CASSYTRRESGPNEQFF
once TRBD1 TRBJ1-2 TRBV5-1 TGCGCCAGCAGCGCAGGGACAGGGGCCTTCTATGGCTACACCTTC CASSAGTGAFYGYTF
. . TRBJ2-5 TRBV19 TGTGCCAGTAGTACGGGGTCGGGTGAGCAGTACTTC CASSTGSGEQYF
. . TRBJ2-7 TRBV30 TGTGCCTGGAGTTCCGGGGATTACTACGAGCAGTACTTC CAWSSGDYYEQYF
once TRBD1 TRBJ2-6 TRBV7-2 TGTGCCAGCAGCCCCCAGGGGGTCTCTGGGGCCAACGTCCTGACTTTC CASSPQGVSGANVLTF
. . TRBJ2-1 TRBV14 TGTGCCAGCAGCCCCTACCCCCGCAATGAGCAGTTCTTC CASSPYPRNEQFF
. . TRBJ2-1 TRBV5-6 TGTGCCAGCAGCCAAGGTCGGGGTGAAGAGCAGTTCTTC CASSQGRGEEQFF
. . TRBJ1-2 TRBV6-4 TGTGCCAGCACCCGAGACGCTAACGGACAAAACTATGGCTACACCTTC CASTRDANGQNYGYTF
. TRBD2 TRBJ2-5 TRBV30 TGTGCCTGGAGTGTAGAGAGCGGGAGGGCCTTTCGTTACTTC CAWSVESGRAFRYF
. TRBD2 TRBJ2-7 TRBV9 TGTGCCAGCAGCGTAGACGGTGCTAGCGGGAGCTCCTACGAGCAGTACTTC CASSVDGASGSSYEQYF